These 6 T cell receptor beta chains share one sample of origin, sequenced in a study of shared clonotypes between healthy human individuals (dated by TCRdb to 2018 to 2021). The library was built by means of the immunoSEQ multiplex PCR assay. The table comes from immuneACCESS by way of TCRdb, which keeps in-frame sequences with V and J called. Part of the clones is missing from these tables; in studies checked, under half for an unresolved V gene and the rest for unknown reasons. The sample includes about 2.1 million clones, with about 93% observed a single time. The ten largest make up more than 1.5% of the sample. CD8 naive samples were CD45RO-negative cells positively selected for CCR7, giving a CD45RA+CCR7+ population that excluded TemRA cells. Sample: naive CD8+ T cells from PBMCs. Explained via the paper, the cell subset or site label denotes: CD45RA+CCR7+. The receptors were sampled from a man between 18 and 35 years old in good health. Some clones in this sample may be carry-over from other donors' samples.

This clone was counted a single time. The V and J genes are TRBV19 and TRBJ1-5, with D uncertain. The CDR3 is 14 residues long. V lost 5 bases and J 6 bases, leaving 14 bases between the germline ends. The germline gives CDR1 LNHDA, CDR2 SQIVND (reference sequence). The CDR3 reads CASSPGFLVQPQHF. DNA of the CDR3: TGTGCCAGTAGTCCCGGGTTTCTAGTTCAGCCCCAGCATTTT.

Concerning this clone itself: At the DNA level, this CDR3 is encoded by other sequences in the same sample as well. This sequence joins TRBV6-5 and TRBJ1-2; D not certain. This CDR3 comprises 11 residues. Germline CDR1 reads MNHEY; CDR2 reads SVGAGI. The germline V and J ends were trimmed by 2 bases and 7 bases, with 5 bases remaining between them. The DNA of the CDR3 is TGTGCCAGCAGTTACCCGGGTGGCTACACCTTC. Its translation: CASSYPGGYTF.

The chain uses TRBV9 and TRBJ2-1, with TRBD2 matching over 9 bases. Germline-derived CDR1 and CDR2 are SGDLS and YYNGEE. The CDR3 totals 15 residues. V was clipped by 0 bases and J by 8 bases; unmatched bases: 6. This chain's CDR3 is CASSVVAGVAYEQFF. CDR3 nucleotides: TGTGCCAGCAGCGTAGTAGCGGGAGTGGCCTATGAGCAGTTCTTC. The variable domain in full, completed from reference TRBV9 and TRBJ2-1, reads DSGVTQTPKHLITATGQRVTLRCSPRSGDLSVYWYQQSLDQGLQFLIQYYNGEERAKGNILERFSAQQFPDLHSELNLSSLELGDSALYFCASSVVAGVAYEQFFGPGTRLTVL.

The chain joins TRBV7-9 to TRBJ2-7; TRBD2 matches 16 bases. Germline V lookup: CDR1 SEHNR, CDR2 FQNEAQ (reference sequence). V trimming: 6 bases; J trimming: 2 bases; junction bases outside the gene matches: 4. The CDR3 loop spans 16 amino acids. CDR3 sequence (DNA): TGTGCCAGCAGTCCGGGACTAGCGGGGGGGGCCTACGAGCAGTACTTC. Its translation is CASSPGLAGGAYEQYF.

V usage is TRBV10-1 and J usage is TRBJ2-7, with D perhaps matching TRBD1 or TRBD2 (5 bases each). The CDR3 is made up of 13 amino acids. V shed 6 bases and J shed 2 bases, with 11 bases lying between them. From germline, CDR1 is WNHNN and CDR2 SYGVQD (reference sequence). CDR3 DNA sequence: TGCGCCAGCAGGGGACCGGGTACCTACGAGCAGTACTTC. It codes for CASRGPGTYEQYF.

The J gene is TRBJ2-3, the V gene TRBV30; D is unclear. Germline V gives CDR1 GTSNPN, CDR2 SVGIG (reference sequence). The CDR3 spans 12 residues. Trimming took 3 bases from V and 5 from J, leaving 9 bases between them. DNA of the CDR3: TGTGCCTGGAGAGGGTGGGAAGATACGCAGTATTTT. The encoded protein is CAWRGWEDTQYF.